These 28 T cell receptor beta chains originate from one sample sequenced in a study of cytomegalovirus exposure and HLA in healthy donors. Produced via immunoSEQ multiplex PCR; TCRdb's table is partial and in-frame only. The sample includes 150,000 or so clones, about 82% seen only once; the top ten take approximately 2%. The sequenced material came from PBMCs. The receptor set was obtained from a human donor in good health.

The V gene is TRBV2, the J gene TRBJ2-5, with D possibly being TRBD1 (6 bases). Germline CDR1 is SNHLY and CDR2 is FYNNEI. This CDR3 has 14 residues. V lost 8 bases, J lost 5 bases, and 18 bases lay in between. In DNA, the CDR3 is TGTGCCAGCCTCGGGACAACCACCTCCGAGACCCAGTACTTC. It yields the protein CASLGTTTSETQYF.

This clone was seen just once. This chain connects TRBV9 to TRBJ2-5; 7 nucleotides align to TRBD1. The germline gives CDR1 SGDLS, CDR2 YYNGEE. The J segment lost 3 bases and the V segment lost 6 bases, leaving 5 bases of the junction unmatched. The CDR3 totals 13 residues. This chain's CDR3 is CASNRDSEETQYF. In DNA, the CDR3 is TGTGCCAGCAATCGGGACAGCGAAGAGACCCAGTACTTC.

V gene TRBV7-2 combines with J gene TRBJ1-2; 7 bases align to TRBD1. The CDR3 is made up of 13 amino acids. V was pared by 3 bases and J by 6 bases, with 4 bases of the junction left unmatched. Looked up from germline, CDR1 is SGHTA and CDR2 is FQGNSA. The CDR3 sequence: CASSLRGQHGYTF. The CDR3 nucleotides are TGTGCCAGCAGCTTGAGGGGGCAGCATGGCTACACCTTC.

The chain employs TRBV4-1 and TRBJ2-1; D may be TRBD1 (6 bases). The CDR3 length is 14 residues. Trimming took off 1 base at V and 8 bases at J, with 12 bases between the two ends. CDR1 MGHRA and CDR2 YSYEKL come from the germline V gene. The CDR3, as DNA: TGCGCCAGCAGCCAAGGGACAGCGAGGGATGAGCAGTTCTTC. Residues: CASSQGTARDEQFF.

The chain carries TRBV11-2 and TRBJ2-1; 10 bases agree with TRBD2. This CDR3 comprises 17 residues. Germline loops: CDR1 SGHAT, CDR2 FQNNGV. J gave up 0 bases and V 0 bases, and 2 bases lay outside the gene matches. The CDR3 region is CASSLELAGTSYNEQFF. For the CDR3, the DNA is TGTGCCAGCAGCTTAGAACTAGCGGGGACCTCCTACAATGAGCAGTTCTTC.

This clone was found once. The chain has TRBV18 and TRBJ1-1, with D perhaps TRBD1 (6 bases). This CDR3 contains 19 residues. Germline V CDR1 and CDR2: KGHSH, LQKENI. Trimming left V 4 bases short and J 0 bases short, with 24 bases between. The DNA for the CDR3 is TGTGCCAGCTCACGCATAGGACAGACAACTACGCCGATGAACACTGAAGCTTTCTTT. Translating it yields CASSRIGQTTTPMNTEAFF. Complete variable domain (other parts from reference TRBV18 and TRBJ1-1): NAGVMQNPRHLVRRRGQEARLRCSPMKGHSHVYWYRQLPEEGLKFMVYLQKENIIDESGMPKERFSAEFPKEGPSILRIQQVVRGDSAAYFCASSRIGQTTTPMNTEAFFGQGTRLTVV.

This clone was recorded once. As DNA, the CDR3 is TGCGCCAGCAGCTTCCGGGGATGGAGCTCCTATAATTCACCCCTCCACTTT. Encoded protein: CASSFRGWSSYNSPLHF. The rearrangement links TRBV5-1 to TRBJ1-6; D ambiguous. The V end lost 2 bases, the J end lost 0 bases, and 12 bases lay between the germline ends. Looked up from germline, CDR1 is SGHRS and CDR2 is YFSETQ. The CDR3 has 17 residues.

J is TRBJ1-1 and V is TRBV18; D gene unclear. The V end was cut by 5 bases, the J end by 1 base, with 8 bases between. This CDR3 spans 13 amino acids. CDR1 is KGHSH, CDR2 LQKENI, per germline. This CDR3 is CASSTSRNTEAFF. The CDR3 nucleotides read TGTGCCAGCTCAACGTCGAGGAACACTGAAGCTTTCTTT.

This rearrangement joins TRBV27 to TRBJ2-3, with a possible D match to TRBD1 (6 bases). CDR3 size: 18 residues. Germline values: CDR1 MNHEY, CDR2 SMNVEV (reference sequence). The V and J ends lost 6 bases and 7 bases respectively, with 29 bases between them. The CDR3 nucleotides are TGTGCCAGCAGACCCTACACCGGGACAAGCAAGAGTGTTAATACGCAGTATTTT. As protein: CASRPYTGTSKSVNTQYF.

The chain recombines TRBV6-5 with TRBJ2-5, with D possibly matching TRBD1 (5 bases). Trimming stripped 10 bases from V and 1 base from J, with 19 bases between. The germline CDR1 and CDR2 sequences are MNHEY and SVGAGI. This CDR3 region has 15 residues. Here the CDR3 DNA reads TGTGCCACCAAGCCGAGGTTCGACAGCCAAGAGACCCAGTACTTC. The encoded protein is CATKPRFDSQETQYF.

V gene TRBV5-1 combines with J gene TRBJ2-5; 8 nucleotides line up with TRBD1. CDR3 length equals 15 residues. Trimming took 3 bases from V and 0 from J; bases not matched to a gene: 4. Germline lookup yields CDR1 SGHRS and CDR2 YFSETQ. CDR3 DNA: TGCGCCAGCAGCTGGGAGGACAGGGACCAAGAGACCCAGTACTTC. Residues: CASSWEDRDQETQYF. The variable domain in full, with the rest retrieved from reference TRBV5-1 and TRBJ2-5, is KAGVTQTPRYLIKTRGQQVTLSCSPISGHRSVSWYQQTPGQGLQFLFEYFSETQRNKGNFPGRFSGRQFSNSRSEMNVSTLELGDSALYLCASSWEDRDQETQYFGPGTRLLVL.

This chain connects TRBV5-1 to TRBJ1-1, with D unresolved. Between the trimmed V and J ends, which lost 5 bases and 1 base, there was a span of 9 bases. Per the germline V gene, CDR1 is SGHRS and CDR2 is YFSETQ. The CDR3 spans 13 residues. The CDR3: CASSLQKNTEAFF. The DNA of the CDR3 is TGCGCCAGCAGTCTTCAGAAGAACACTGAAGCTTTCTTT.

This chain uses TRBV28 with TRBJ2-1, with 9 bases aligning to TRBD1. Germline-derived CDR1 and CDR2 are MDHEN and SYDVKM. The junction had 3 bases not matched to a gene; V was cut back by 5 bases and J by 4 bases. The CDR3 length is 14 residues. The CDR3 protein is CASSKGQGYNEQFF. CDR3 nucleotides: TGTGCCAGCAGTAAAGGACAGGGGTACAATGAGCAGTTCTTC.

The chain recombines TRBV7-9 with TRBJ2-7; 7 nucleotides match TRBD1. This CDR3 spans 15 amino acids. After removal of 2 bases from V and 2 bases from J, the junction contained 6 bases not matched to a gene. Germline V lookup: CDR1 SEHNR, CDR2 FQNEAQ (reference sequence). For the CDR3, the DNA is TGTGCCAGCAGCTTACCGGGACAGTCAGCCTACGAGCAGTACTTC. Translated: CASSLPGQSAYEQYF.

The chain couples TRBV6-6 to TRBJ1-1; tentative D call: TRBD1 (5 bases). Germline V gene data show CDR1 as MNHNY and CDR2 as SVGAGI (reference sequence). The CDR3 is made up of 14 amino acids. With 5 bases removed from V and 8 bases from J, the gap between germline ends came to 18 bases. This CDR3 is CASSHTTDGGEAFF. As DNA, the CDR3 is TGTGCCAGCAGTCACACGACGGACGGGGGAGAAGCTTTCTTT.

This chain links TRBV6-1 with TRBJ2-5; D may be TRBD2 (6 bases). The CDR3 has 14 amino acids. Germline values: CDR1 MNHNS, CDR2 SASEGT. The V end was cut by 6 bases, the J end by 4 bases, with 15 bases between. The CDR3, as DNA: TGTGCCAGCAGGAGGGGCGGGGTAAGAGAGACCCAGTACTTC. This encodes CASRRGGVRETQYF.

The chain uses TRBV19 and TRBJ1-5; 10 bases are shared with TRBD1. The CDR3 contains 16 residues. The V gene's germline CDR1 is LNHDA and CDR2 SQIVND (reference sequence). J lost 4 bases, V lost 3 bases, and 6 bases had no gene match. CDR3 loop: CASSIFGQGGNQPQHF. The CDR3 DNA is TGTGCCAGTAGTATTTTTGGACAGGGGGGAAATCAGCCCCAGCATTTT.

J is TRBJ2-1 and V is TRBV6-5; the match to TRBD1 covers 9 bases. The CDR3 covers 15 residues. J lost 3 bases, V lost 4 bases, and 4 bases had no gene match. Germline values: CDR1 MNHEY, CDR2 SVGAGI. The CDR3 is CASSWGQGLYNEQFF. The CDR3 nucleotides are TGTGCCAGCAGTTGGGGACAGGGTCTCTACAATGAGCAGTTCTTC.

This chain joins TRBV2 and TRBJ1-6; D possibly corresponds to TRBD1 (6 bases). Deletions cut 7 bases from V and 9 bases from J, with 25 bases between. Germline-derived CDR1 and CDR2 are SNHLY and FYNNEI. This CDR3 region has 17 residues. The CDR3 spells CASTPGGGGVPGSPLHF. Here the CDR3 DNA reads TGTGCCAGCACTCCCGGGGGAGGGGGTGTCCCGGGTTCACCCCTCCACTTT.

This chain joins TRBV19 and TRBJ2-1, with 11 bases that match TRBD2. CDR1 is LNHDA, CDR2 SQIVND, per germline (reference sequence). The trim removed 4 bases at V and 3 bases at J, leaving 2 bases unmatched. CDR3 length: 15 residues. The chain's CDR3 is CASSRGLADYNEQFF. CDR3 sequence (DNA): TGTGCCAGTAGTAGGGGACTAGCGGACTACAATGAGCAGTTCTTC.

The chain carries TRBV7-8 and TRBJ2-3; TRBD2 is a possible D gene (6 bases). Trimming cost V 0 bases and J 3 bases, with 16 bases left between them. Germline CDR1 and CDR2: SGHVS and FQNEAQ. The CDR3 sequence is 17 residues long. The CDR3 bases are TGTGCCAGCAGCTTAGCCCCGGGACTCCGTGGTACAGATACGCAGTATTTT. Its translation: CASSLAPGLRGTDTQYF.

This clone was observed a single time. The chain links TRBV5-4 to TRBJ1-4; no firm D call. In germline, CDR1 is SGHNT, CDR2 YYREEE (reference sequence). The ends were cut back, 5 bases at V and 4 bases at J, with 12 bases in the middle. This CDR3 comprises 14 residues. CDR3 DNA sequence: TGTGCCAGCAGTTGGGAGGGATATAATGAAAAACTGTTTTTT. This gives the protein CASSWEGYNEKLFF.

V gene TRBV5-1 combines with J gene TRBJ2-1; 9 bases align to TRBD2. With V trimmed by 0 bases and J by 2 bases, 3 bases remained unmatched. Looked up from germline, CDR1 is SGHRS and CDR2 is YFSETQ. This CDR3 comprises 16 residues. CDR3 protein: CASSLEAGGTYNEQFF. Written as DNA, the CDR3 is TGCGCCAGCAGCTTGGAAGCGGGGGGCACCTACAATGAGCAGTTCTTC.

For the CDR3, the DNA is TGTGCCAGCAGCTTGGGACAGCTCTATAATTCACCCCTCCACTTT. The encoded protein is CASSLGQLYNSPLHF. V and J are TRBV5-5 and TRBJ1-6, with D possibly being TRBD1 (5 bases). V was clipped by 0 bases and J by 3 bases, with 7 bases between them. The germline V gene has CDR1 SGHKS and CDR2 YYEKEE (reference sequence). This CDR3 is 15 amino acids long.

This clone came up once. The chain is built from TRBV29-1 and TRBJ2-2; a weak D match, TRBD1 (6 bases). CDR1 SQVTM and CDR2 ANQGSEA come from the germline V gene. This CDR3 has 14 amino acids. With 5 bases removed from V and 2 bases from J, the gap between germline ends came to 12 bases. The CDR3 reads CSVSGTLNTGELFF. CDR3 coding DNA: TGCAGCGTTTCCGGGACACTTAACACCGGGGAGCTGTTTTTT.

V gene TRBV7-8 combines with J gene TRBJ1-2, with 7 bases that match TRBD1. CDR3 length: 15 residues. The V gene end was trimmed by 1 base and the J gene end by 5 bases; junction bases not matched to a gene: 7. Germline assignment: CDR1 SGHVS and CDR2 FQNEAQ. CDR3 protein: CASSLVSGGLYGYTF. The CDR3 DNA reads as TGTGCCAGCAGCTTAGTTTCAGGGGGTCTTTATGGCTACACCTTC.

This chain links TRBV28 with TRBJ1-2; D is possibly TRBD1 (6 bases). V lost 5 bases to trimming and J lost 3 bases, with 16 bases between them. Germline V gene lookup returns CDR1 MDHEN and CDR2 SYDVKM. The CDR3 runs 15 residues. The CDR3 spells CASSTGWGRDYGYTF. The DNA for the CDR3 is TGTGCCAGCAGTACCGGCTGGGGGCGCGACTATGGCTACACCTTC.

V and J are TRBV30 and TRBJ1-4, with D hard to call. Germline loops: CDR1 GTSNPN, CDR2 SVGIG (reference sequence). The CDR3 covers 13 residues. V was cut by 8 bases and J by 2 bases, with 12 bases left in between. The CDR3, as DNA: TGTGCCGGGATTCTTTCTACTAATGAAAAACTGTTTTTT. This codes for CAGILSTNEKLFF.